These T cell receptor beta chains were read from a single sample in a study of blood T cell repertoires in COVID-19. The assay was immunoSEQ multiplex PCR, and TCRdb's table has in-frame clones only and misses some. The table records approximately 100,000 clones, about nine tenths of them present only once. Sequencing used peripheral blood. The receptors derive from a human donor in a cohort sampled during active COVID-19. CDR3s include the opening cysteine and the closing phenylalanine or tryptophan. D genes are given only for firm matches. Size values are once, few and many counts, or a class for expanded clones, and some rows have none.

TRBD2,TRBV4-3,-,TRBJ2-3,CASSLGLASTDTQYF,TGCGCCAGCAGCCTCGGACTAGCGAGCACAGATACGCAGTATTTT
TRBD1,TRBV5-1,once,TRBJ1-2,CASSSNIRGRGYGYTF,TGCGCCAGCAGCTCTAACATCAGGGGGCGCGGCTATGGCTACACCTTC
TRBD1,TRBV24-1,-,TRBJ2-2,CATEGTGAQSGGELFF,TGTGCCACCGAGGGGACAGGGGCCCAGTCGGGCGGGGAGCTGTTTTTT
-,TRBV5-1,-,TRBJ2-7,CASNRGAQSYEQYF,TGCGCCAGCAACCGGGGGGCACAGTCCTACGAGCAGTACTTC
TRBD1,TRBV5-6,-,TRBJ2-5,CASSSTGVKETQYF,TGTGCCAGCAGCTCGACAGGGGTAAAAGAGACCCAGTACTTC
TRBD2,TRBV24-1,-,TRBJ2-5,CATSDNKRGHQETQYF,TGTGCCACCAGTGATAACAAGCGGGGCCACCAAGAGACCCAGTACTTC
TRBD2,TRBV7-9,-,TRBJ2-5,CASSPRRGTSGETQYF,TGTGCCAGCAGCCCTAGAAGGGGGACTAGCGGAGAGACCCAGTACTTC
TRBD2,TRBV3-1/TRBV3-2,-,TRBJ2-1,CASSQARGAYNEQFF,TGTGCCAGCAGCCAGGCCCGGGGGGCCTACAATGAGCAGTTCTTC
-,TRBV7-2,-,TRBJ1-1,CASSFGREAEAFF,TGTGCCAGCAGCTTCGGCAGGGAGGCTGAAGCTTTCTTT
-,TRBV28,-,TRBJ2-3,CASSFGTQYTDTQYF,TGTGCCAGCAGTTTCGGGACACAATACACAGATACGCAGTATTTT
TRBD1,TRBV2,-,TRBJ1-1,CASIITGGIAFF,TGTGCCAGCATTATTACAGGGGGGATAGCTTTCTTT
-,TRBV7-2,-,TRBJ2-1,CASSLRSGEQFF,TGTGCCAGCAGCTTACGTAGTGGTGAGCAGTTCTTC
-,TRBV7-2,-,TRBJ2-7,CASSLKEGGTYEQYF,TGTGCCAGCAGCTTAAAGGAGGGGGGGACCTACGAGCAGTACTTC
TRBD1,TRBV6-2/TRBV6-3,-,TRBJ1-5,CASSYSRGGGQPQHF,TGTGCCAGCAGTTACTCGAGAGGGGGCGGACAGCCCCAGCATTTT
-,TRBV28,-,TRBJ2-2,CASSHSNTGELFF,TGTGCCAGCAGTCACAGTAACACCGGGGAGCTGTTTTTT
TRBD1,TRBV7-6,-,TRBJ2-1,CASSLRQGIRNEQFF,TGTGCCAGCAGCTTACGACAGGGGATTAGAAATGAGCAGTTCTTC
TRBD2,TRBV7-9,few,TRBJ2-7,CASSLFKPTSGRGYEQYF,TGTGCCAGCAGCCTTTTCAAACCGACTAGCGGGAGGGGGTACGAGCAGTACTTC
TRBD2,TRBV19,-,TRBJ2-5,CASSITGRGETQYF,TGTGCCAGTAGTATCACCGGGCGGGGGGAGACCCAGTACTTC
-,TRBV28,-,TRBJ1-2,CASSLDLTGRFYGYTF,TGTGCCAGCAGTTTGGACTTGACAGGTCGGTTCTATGGCTACACCTTC
-,TRBV19,-,TRBJ1-1,CASKIGLNTEAFF,TGTGCCAGTAAGATCGGGTTGAACACTGAAGCTTTCTTT
-,TRBV3-1/TRBV3-2,once,TRBJ1-2,CASSQRGGYTF,TGTGCCAGCAGCCAGCGGGGGGGCTACACCTTC
-,TRBV7-9,-,TRBJ1-2,CASSPDGEYGYTF,TGTGCCAGCAGCCCGGACGGGGAGTATGGCTACACCTTC
TRBD2,TRBV6-2/TRBV6-3,-,TRBJ2-7,CASSHTLAGVRYEQYF,TGTGCCAGCAGTCACACGTTGGCGGGAGTAAGGTATGAGCAGTACTTC
-,TRBV19,-,TRBJ1-5,CASSIDFPLSRPQHF,TGTGCCAGTAGTATAGATTTCCCCCTATCAAGGCCCCAGCATTTT
-,TRBV3-1/TRBV3-2,-,TRBJ1-3,CASSQGSGLRNTIYF,TGTGCCAGCAGCCAAGGATCAGGTCTTCGGAACACCATATATTTT
-,TRBV6-2/TRBV6-3,-,TRBJ2-7,CASSYSTYWSNLYEQYF,TGTGCCAGCAGTTACTCGACATACTGGTCGAATCTCTACGAGCAGTACTTC
-,TRBV3-1/TRBV3-2,-,TRBJ2-1,CASSQDPGSDEQFF,TGTGCCAGCAGCCAAGACCCAGGGTCCGATGAGCAGTTCTTC
-,TRBV12-3/TRBV12-4,few,TRBJ1-4,CASSLNGREKLFF,TGTGCCAGCAGTTTAAATGGCAGGGAAAAACTGTTTTTT
-,TRBV19,-,TRBJ2-1,CASSIGGDEQFF,TGTGCCAGTAGTATAGGAGGCGATGAGCAGTTCTTC
TRBD1,TRBV11-3,-,TRBJ1-6,CASSTGQGISPLHF,TGTGCCAGCAGCACGGGACAGGGGATTTCACCCCTCCACTTT
-,TRBV18,-,TRBJ2-7,CASSPLDSSGEQYF,TGTGCCAGCTCACCGCTTGACTCCTCCGGCGAGCAGTACTTC
TRBD1,TRBV29-1,-,TRBJ2-3,CSVRQGSTDTQYF,TGCAGCGTCCGACAGGGGAGCACAGATACGCAGTATTTT
-,TRBV2,-,TRBJ1-6,CASSEEWAGNSPLHF,TGTGCCAGCAGTGAAGAGTGGGCAGGGAATTCACCCCTCCACTTT
TRBD1,TRBV9,-,TRBJ1-2,CASSVEVGQGYGYTF,TGTGCCAGCAGCGTAGAAGTGGGACAGGGGTATGGCTACACCTTC
-,TRBV5-8,-,TRBJ2-3,CASSLAASASTDTQYF,TGTGCCAGCAGCTTGGCTGCGTCTGCTAGCACAGATACGCAGTATTTT
-,TRBV19,-,TRBJ1-4,CASSIGRGANEKLFF,TGTGCCAGTAGTATCGGACGGGGGGCGAATGAAAAACTGTTTTTT
TRBD2,TRBV18,-,TRBJ2-3,CASSPTKGLASSGDTQYF,TGTGCCAGCTCACCAACGAAGGGACTAGCGTCCTCTGGGGATACGCAGTATTTT
-,TRBV7-3,-,TRBJ2-2,CASSLRTGSTGELFF,TGTGCCAGCAGCTTAAGAACAGGGAGTACCGGGGAGCTGTTTTTT
-,TRBV7-2,-,TRBJ2-7,CASSRGYEQYF,TGTGCCAGCAGCCGCGGGTACGAGCAGTACTTC
-,TRBV18,-,TRBJ1-6,CASSPLPDTNSPLHF,TGTGCCAGCTCACCCCTCCCAGACACGAATTCACCCCTCCACTTT
TRBD1,TRBV6-5,-,TRBJ2-5,CASMKTGGETQYF,TGTGCCAGCATGAAGACAGGGGGGGAGACCCAGTACTTC
-,TRBV7-2,-,TRBJ2-1,CATSTSNTGFYEQFF,TGTGCCACCTCTACTTCGAATACGGGTTTCTATGAGCAGTTCTTC
TRBD1,TRBV28,few,TRBJ2-2,CASSETAFETGKGAGELFF,TGTGCCAGCAGTGAAACCGCCTTCGAGACAGGGAAAGGTGCCGGGGAGCTGTTTTTT
TRBD2,TRBV24-1,-,TRBJ2-1,CATSRGAGAAIHEQFF,TGTGCCACCTCCCGAGGAGCGGGGGCCGCAATACATGAGCAGTTCTTC
-,TRBV15,-,TRBJ2-5,CATRTGGEWETQYF,TGTGCCACCAGAACCGGGGGAGAGTGGGAGACCCAGTACTTC
-,TRBV29-1,-,TRBJ1-5,CSVVLTGRSNQPQHF,TGCAGCGTTGTTCTGACAGGAAGGAGCAATCAGCCCCAGCATTTT
-,TRBV5-1,-,TRBJ2-5,CASSQKETQYF,TGCGCCAGCAGCCAAAAAGAGACCCAGTACTTC
TRBD2,TRBV11-3,-,TRBJ2-1,CASSAVSGLAGGPYNEQFF,TGTGCCAGCAGCGCAGTCTCGGGACTAGCGGGGGGCCCCTACAATGAGCAGTTCTTC
TRBD1,TRBV11-2,-,TRBJ2-2,CASRLTGQTGELFF,TGTGCCAGCCGCTTGACGGGACAGACCGGGGAGCTGTTTTTT
-,TRBV7-3,-,TRBJ2-2,CASSLSGKNTGELFF,TGTGCCAGCAGCTTAAGCGGGAAGAACACCGGGGAGCTGTTTTTT
-,TRBV9,-,TRBJ2-7,CASSVGAGQSYEQYF,TGTGCCAGCAGCGTTGGTGCGGGACAGTCCTACGAGCAGTACTTC
-,TRBV6-1,-,TRBJ1-2,CASSEVRGYTF,TGTGCCAGCAGTGAAGTGCGTGGCTACACCTTC
TRBD2,TRBV6-1,-,TRBJ2-1,CASSDPLLAGGGNEQFF,TGTGCCAGCAGTGATCCCCTCCTAGCGGGAGGGGGCAATGAGCAGTTCTTC
TRBD2,TRBV18,-,TRBJ2-1,CASSPKLLAGGSVEQFF,TGTGCCAGCTCACCGAAACTCCTAGCGGGAGGATCGGTTGAGCAGTTCTTC
TRBD1,TRBV27,-,TRBJ1-5,CASSPKTGVSNQPQHF,TGTGCCAGTTCCCCGAAGACAGGGGTTAGCAATCAGCCCCAGCATTTT
-,TRBV5-1,-,TRBJ1-1,CASSGASRVNTEAFF,TGCGCCAGCAGCGGAGCCTCGAGAGTAAACACTGAAGCTTTCTTT
-,TRBV19,-,TRBJ1-5,CASSMTLGEAQPQHF,TGTGCCAGTAGTATGACACTTGGGGAGGCGCAGCCCCAGCATTTT